The source of this T cell receptor beta chain is a study of cytomegalovirus exposure and HLA in healthy donors. Donors sampled were nominally healthy, though unrecorded immune exposures were likely. The PCR had 60 Vbeta and 13 Jbeta primers. Repertoires were generated with immunoSEQ multiplex PCR, while TCRdb's copy carries only in-frame clones and drops some. The sample has 150,000 to 200,000 clones; 75% to 90% are singletons. CDR1 is SGHNT, CDR2 YYREEE, per germline (reference sequence). Germline trimming cut 1 base from V and 5 bases from J; bases unmatched to any gene: 4. The CDR3 extends over 15 amino acids. Whole-study results and caveats: Earlier analysis looked at TCR beta V segments, and most were productive about 87% or about 30% of the time. Researchers reported in a later analysis that a missense DCLRE1C variant was tied to TCR beta V- and J-gene trimming. In a later analysis, several top co-occurrence clusters appeared linked to parvovirus B19, influenza, CMV and Epstein-Barr virus.

Turning to this clone: Its antigen remains unknown.

The sequencing input was PBMCs. The TCR sequence derives from a human donor in good health. The chain links TRBV5-4 to TRBJ2-1; the match to TRBD2 covers 9 bases. DNA for the CDR3: TGTGCCAGCAGCTTGAGGACTAGCGTAAACAATGAGCAGTTCTTC. Translated: CASSLRTSVNNEQFF.